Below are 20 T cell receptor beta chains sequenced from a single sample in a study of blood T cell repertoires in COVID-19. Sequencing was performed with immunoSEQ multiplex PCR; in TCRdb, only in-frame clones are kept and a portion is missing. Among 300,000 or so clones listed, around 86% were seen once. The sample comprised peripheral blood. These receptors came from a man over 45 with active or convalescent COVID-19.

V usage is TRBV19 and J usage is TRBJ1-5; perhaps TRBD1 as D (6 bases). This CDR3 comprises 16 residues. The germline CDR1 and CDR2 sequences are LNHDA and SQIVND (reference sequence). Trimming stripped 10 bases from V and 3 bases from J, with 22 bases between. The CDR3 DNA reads TGTGCCACCAAACCGGAGCTGGGGACACCCAATCAGCCCCAGCATTTT. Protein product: CATKPELGTPNQPQHF.

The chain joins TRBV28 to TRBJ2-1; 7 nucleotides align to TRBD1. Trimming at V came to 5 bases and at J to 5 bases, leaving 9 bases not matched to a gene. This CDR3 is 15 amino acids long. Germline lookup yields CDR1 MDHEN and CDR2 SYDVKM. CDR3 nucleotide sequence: TGTGCCAGCAGTGCTGGGACAGCCTTTCACAATGAGCAGTTCTTC. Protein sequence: CASSAGTAFHNEQFF.

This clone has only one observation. This CDR3 is CASSDQAGVTDTQYF. In DNA form, the CDR3 reads TGCGCCAGCAGCGACCAAGCGGGGGTCACAGATACGCAGTATTTT. This chain joins TRBV5-1 and TRBJ2-3; 8 bases align to TRBD2. In germline, CDR1 is SGHRS, CDR2 YFSETQ. After removal of 4 bases from V and 2 bases from J, the junction contained 6 bases not matched to a gene. The CDR3 runs 15 residues. Looking up the rest from reference TRBV5-1 and TRBJ2-3 gives the full variable domain: KAGVTQTPRYLIKTRGQQVTLSCSPISGHRSVSWYQQTPGQGLQFLFEYFSETQRNKGNFPGRFSGRQFSNSRSEMNVSTLELGDSALYLCASSDQAGVTDTQYFGPGTRLTVL.

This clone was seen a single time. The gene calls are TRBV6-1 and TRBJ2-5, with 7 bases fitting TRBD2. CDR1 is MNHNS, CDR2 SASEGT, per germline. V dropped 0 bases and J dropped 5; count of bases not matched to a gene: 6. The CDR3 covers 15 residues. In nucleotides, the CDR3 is TGTGCCAGCAGTGAAGCCCAGGGAGGGTCGGAGACCCAGTACTTC. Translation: CASSEAQGGSETQYF.

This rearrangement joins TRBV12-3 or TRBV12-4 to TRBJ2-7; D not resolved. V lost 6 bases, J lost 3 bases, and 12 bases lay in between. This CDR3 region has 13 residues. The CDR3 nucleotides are TGTGCCAGCAGGCAGACAAGCCTCTACGAGCAGTACTTC. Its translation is CASRQTSLYEQYF.

In DNA form, the CDR3 reads TGTGCCACCAGTGAGTCATGGAGCTTCCAAGAGACCCAGTACTTC. Translating gives CATSESWSFQETQYF. The chain joins TRBV24-1 to TRBJ2-5; D is undetermined. Looked up from germline, CDR1 is KGHDR and CDR2 is SFDVKD. This CDR3 has 15 residues. The V gene lost 4 bases and the J gene lost 1 base, with 12 bases spanning the gap.

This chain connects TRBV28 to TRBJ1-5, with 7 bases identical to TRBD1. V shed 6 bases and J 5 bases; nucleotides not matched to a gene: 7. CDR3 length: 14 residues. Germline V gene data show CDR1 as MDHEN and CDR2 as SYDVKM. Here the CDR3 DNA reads TGTGCCAGCAGGGGAACAGGGGAGGATCAGCCCCAGCATTTT. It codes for CASRGTGEDQPQHF.

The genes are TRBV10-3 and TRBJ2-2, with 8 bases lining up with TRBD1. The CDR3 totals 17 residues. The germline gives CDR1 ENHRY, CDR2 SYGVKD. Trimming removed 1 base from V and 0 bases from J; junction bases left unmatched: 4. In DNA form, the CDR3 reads TGTGCCATCAGTGAGTACGGACAGGGCTCGAACACCGGGGAGCTGTTTTTT. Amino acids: CAISEYGQGSNTGELFF.

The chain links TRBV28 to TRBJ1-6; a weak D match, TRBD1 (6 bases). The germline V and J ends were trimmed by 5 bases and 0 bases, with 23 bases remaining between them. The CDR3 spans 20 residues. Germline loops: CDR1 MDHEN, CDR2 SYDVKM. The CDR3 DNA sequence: TGTGCCAGCAGTCCCGTCGTTGCCAAGACAGGAAGCTCCTATAATTCACCCCTCCACTTT. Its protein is CASSPVVAKTGSSYNSPLHF.

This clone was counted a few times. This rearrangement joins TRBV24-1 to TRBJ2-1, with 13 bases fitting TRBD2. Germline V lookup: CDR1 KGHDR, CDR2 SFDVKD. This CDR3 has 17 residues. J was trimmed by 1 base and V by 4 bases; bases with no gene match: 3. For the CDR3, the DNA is TGTGCCACCAGTGAAACGGGACTAGCGGGATCCTACAATGAGCAGTTCTTC. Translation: CATSETGLAGSYNEQFF.

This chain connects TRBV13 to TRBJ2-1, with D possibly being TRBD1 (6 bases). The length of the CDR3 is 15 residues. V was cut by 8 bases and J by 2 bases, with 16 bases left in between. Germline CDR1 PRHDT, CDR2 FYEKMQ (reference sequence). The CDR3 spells CASWRRGDTYNEQFF. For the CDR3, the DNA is TGTGCCAGCTGGCGCAGGGGCGATACCTACAATGAGCAGTTCTTC.

The CDR3: CASSESGTRTGELFF. In DNA, the CDR3 is TGTGCCAGCAGTGAATCGGGGACTAGAACCGGGGAGCTGTTTTTT. The chain carries TRBV25-1 and TRBJ2-2; 8 bases map to TRBD2. V shed 1 base, J shed 5 bases, and the junction held 3 bases outside the gene matches. CDR3 length: 15 residues. Looked up from germline, CDR1 is MGHDK and CDR2 is SYGVNS.

As DNA, the CDR3 is TGCGCCAGCATTCAAGGGACAGGGGGCAACACTGAAGCTTTCTTT. Its translation is CASIQGTGGNTEAFF. This sequence joins TRBV5-1 and TRBJ1-1, with TRBD1 identical over 12 bases. The germline CDR1 and CDR2 sequences are SGHRS and YFSETQ. Trimming removed 6 bases from V and 2 bases from J; junction bases left unmatched: 5. This CDR3 contains 15 residues.

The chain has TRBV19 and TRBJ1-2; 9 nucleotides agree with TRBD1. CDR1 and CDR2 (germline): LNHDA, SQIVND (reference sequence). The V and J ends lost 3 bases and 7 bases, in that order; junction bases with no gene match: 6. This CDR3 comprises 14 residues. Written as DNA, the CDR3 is TGTGCCAGTAGTATCGGGACAGGGCGGACTGGCTACACCTTC. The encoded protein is CASSIGTGRTGYTF.

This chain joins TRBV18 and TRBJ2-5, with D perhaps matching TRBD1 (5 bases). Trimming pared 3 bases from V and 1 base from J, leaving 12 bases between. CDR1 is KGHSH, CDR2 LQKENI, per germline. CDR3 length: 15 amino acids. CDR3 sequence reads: CASSPDAGLQETQYF. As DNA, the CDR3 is TGTGCCAGCTCACCTGACGCAGGGCTCCAAGAGACCCAGTACTTC. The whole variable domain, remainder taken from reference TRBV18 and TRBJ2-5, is NAGVMQNPRHLVRRRGQEARLRCSPMKGHSHVYWYRQLPEEGLKFMVYLQKENIIDESGMPKERFSAEFPKEGPSILRIQQVVRGDSAAYFCASSPDAGLQETQYFGPGTRLLVL.

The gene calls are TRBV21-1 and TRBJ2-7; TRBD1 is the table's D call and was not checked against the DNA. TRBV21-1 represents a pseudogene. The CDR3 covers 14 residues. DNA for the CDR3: TGTGCCAGCAGCAAAGGGACAGGGCATCACGAGCAGTACTTC. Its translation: CASSKGTGHHEQYF.

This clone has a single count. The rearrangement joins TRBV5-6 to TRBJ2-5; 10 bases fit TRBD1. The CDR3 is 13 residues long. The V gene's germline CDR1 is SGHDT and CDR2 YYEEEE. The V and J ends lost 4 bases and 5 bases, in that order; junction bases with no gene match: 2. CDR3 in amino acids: CASSRDRGETQYF. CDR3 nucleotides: TGTGCCAGCAGCAGGGACAGGGGTGAGACCCAGTACTTC. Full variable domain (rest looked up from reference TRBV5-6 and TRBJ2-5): DAGVTQSPTHLIKTRGQQVTLRCSPKSGHDTVSWYQQALGQGPQFIFQYYEEEERQRGNFPDRFSGHQFPNYSSELNVNALLLGDSALYLCASSRDRGETQYFGPGTRLLVL.

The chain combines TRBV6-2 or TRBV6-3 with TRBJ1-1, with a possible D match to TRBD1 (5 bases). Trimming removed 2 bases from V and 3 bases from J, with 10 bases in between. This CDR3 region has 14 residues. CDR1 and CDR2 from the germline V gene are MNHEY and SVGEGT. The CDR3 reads CASSYVGGDTEAFF. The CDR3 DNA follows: TGTGCCAGCAGTTACGTTGGGGGGGACACTGAAGCTTTCTTT.

CDR3 amino acids: CASSLRGLSGNTIYF. The CDR3 coding sequence is TGTGCCAGCAGCTTAAGAGGACTCTCTGGAAACACCATATATTTT. The chain joins TRBV7-9 to TRBJ1-3; D is uncertain. The CDR3 runs 15 residues. V lost 2 bases, J lost 0 bases, and 8 bases lay in between. Looked up from germline, CDR1 is SEHNR and CDR2 is FQNEAQ (reference sequence).

CDR3 bases: TGTGCCAAGACCGTGGACAGGACGGGCAACAAATCGACTAATGAAAAACTGTTTTTT. Its protein is CAKTVDRTGNKSTNEKLFF. This rearrangement joins TRBV28 to TRBJ1-4; 7 bases agree with TRBD1. V lost 10 bases and J lost 2; bases outside the gene matches: 22. The CDR3 is made up of 19 amino acids. From germline, CDR1 is MDHEN and CDR2 SYDVKM.